At least ten counts were recorded for the clone carrying this T cell receptor beta chain. Indicated time point: sample taken at primary tumor resection. Without sorting, whole RNA was sequenced from tumor, nontumor lung or frozen PBMC. There were 72 donors, all of them untreated patients with early-stage non-small cell lung cancer. V lost 6 bases and J lost 5, with 13 bases in between. The CDR3 runs 13 residues. In germline, CDR1 is MDHEN, CDR2 SYDVKM. Via MiXCR, TCRdb re-called the 5' RACE reads, giving one row per CDR3 protein. The sample has 19,000 or so distinct CDR3 sequences, 20% to 25% seen once. This entry comes from a study of spatial heterogeneity in lung cancer. Study information: The study consistently detected more beta-chain than alpha-chain sequences. Across the raw uncorrected reads, a unique TCR and UMI combination was observed, on average, more than ten times.

This TCR was sampled from a female donor with early-stage non-small cell lung cancer. Sequencing used PBMCs, obtained at surgery. The gene calls are TRBV28 and TRBJ2-5, with D possibly matching TRBD1 (6 bases). The CDR3 is CASRGTGLETQYF. The CDR3 coding sequence is TGTGCCAGCAGGGGAACAGGGCTCGAGACCCAGTACTTC.